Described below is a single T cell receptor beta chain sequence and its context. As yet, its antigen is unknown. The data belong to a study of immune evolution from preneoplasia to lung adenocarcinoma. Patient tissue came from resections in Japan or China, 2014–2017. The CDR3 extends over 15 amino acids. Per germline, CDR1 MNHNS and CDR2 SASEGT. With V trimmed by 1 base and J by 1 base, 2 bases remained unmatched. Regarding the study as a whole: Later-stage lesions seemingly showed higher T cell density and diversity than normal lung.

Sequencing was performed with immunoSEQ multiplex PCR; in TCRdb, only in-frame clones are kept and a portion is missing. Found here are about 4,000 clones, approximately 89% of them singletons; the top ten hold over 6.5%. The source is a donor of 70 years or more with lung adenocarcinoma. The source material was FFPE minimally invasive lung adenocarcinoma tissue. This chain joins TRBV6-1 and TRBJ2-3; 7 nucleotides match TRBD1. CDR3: CASSEEGGGTDTQYF. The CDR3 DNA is TGTGCCAGCAGTGAAGAAGGGGGCGGCACAGATACGCAGTATTTT.